Following are 5 T cell receptor beta chains from one sample sequenced in a study of blood T cell repertoires in COVID-19. Clones were sequenced by immunoSEQ multiplex PCR, and TCRdb holds only the in-frame ones, with some missing. This table holds around 700,000 clones, around 90% found once. What was sequenced was peripheral blood. These receptors came from a woman aged 18-29 years with acute or convalescent COVID-19.

This clone was observed a single time. The rearrangement links TRBV7-8 to TRBJ1-6; D is uncertain. Germline CDR1 reads SGHVS; CDR2 reads FQNEAQ. V lost 5 bases to trimming and J lost 7 bases, with 12 bases between them. This CDR3 comprises 14 residues. Here the CDR3 DNA reads TGTGCCAGCAGCCTAGGAGGCTTAAATTCACCCCTCCACTTT. As protein: CASSLGGLNSPLHF.

The chain uses TRBV28 and TRBJ1-3; 7 bases match TRBD1. Germline lookup yields CDR1 MDHEN and CDR2 SYDVKM. V was clipped by 6 bases and J by 9 bases; unmatched bases: 11. This CDR3 comprises 14 residues. CDR3 sequence reads: CASREPTGTATIYF. As DNA, the CDR3 is TGTGCCAGCAGAGAGCCGACTGGGACAGCCACCATATATTTT.

The CDR3 spells CASSQSAAGGGETQYF. The CDR3 bases are TGCGCCAGCAGCCAATCTGCAGCGGGGGGAGGAGAGACCCAGTACTTC. The chain is built from TRBV4-1 and TRBJ2-5; 9 nucleotides align to TRBD2. V shed 2 bases and J 4 bases; nucleotides not matched to a gene: 8. This CDR3 is 16 amino acids long. Germline-derived CDR1 and CDR2 are MGHRA and YSYEKL.

This clone was found a few times. Written as DNA, the CDR3 is TGTGCCATCTCGACAGGAAACAATCAGCCCCAGCATTTT. Its protein is CAISTGNNQPQHF. V usage is TRBV12-3 or TRBV12-4 and J usage is TRBJ1-5; D is perhaps TRBD1 (6 bases). This CDR3 has 13 amino acids. V lost 10 bases, J lost 3 bases, and 13 bases lay in between.

The rearrangement uses TRBV10-3 and TRBJ1-5; D is possibly TRBD1 (5 bases). The CDR3 totals 15 residues. Per the germline V gene, CDR1 is ENHRY and CDR2 is SYGVKD. V lost 4 bases to trimming and J lost 10 bases, with 20 bases between them. CDR3 in amino acids: CAISASGQGLVPQHF. The CDR3 DNA reads as TGTGCCATCAGTGCCTCCGGACAAGGCCTTGTTCCCCAGCATTTT.